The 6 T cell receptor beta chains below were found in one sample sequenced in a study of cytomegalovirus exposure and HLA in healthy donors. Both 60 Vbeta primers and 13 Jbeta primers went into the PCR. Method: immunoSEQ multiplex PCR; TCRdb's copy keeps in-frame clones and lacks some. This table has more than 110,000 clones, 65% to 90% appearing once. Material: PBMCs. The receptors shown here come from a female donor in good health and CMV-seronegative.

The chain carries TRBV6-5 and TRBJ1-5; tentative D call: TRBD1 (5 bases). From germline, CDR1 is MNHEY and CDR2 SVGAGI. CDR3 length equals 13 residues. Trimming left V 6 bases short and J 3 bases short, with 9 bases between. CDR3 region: CASSPGPNQPQHF. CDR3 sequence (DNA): TGTGCCAGCAGCCCAGGGCCCAATCAGCCCCAGCATTTT.

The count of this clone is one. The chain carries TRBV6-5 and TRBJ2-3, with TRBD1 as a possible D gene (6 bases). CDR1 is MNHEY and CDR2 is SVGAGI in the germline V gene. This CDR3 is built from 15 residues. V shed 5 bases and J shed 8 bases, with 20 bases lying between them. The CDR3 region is CASSQGQSASLTQYF. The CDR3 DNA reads TGTGCCAGCAGTCAAGGACAGTCCGCCTCCCTTACGCAGTATTTT.

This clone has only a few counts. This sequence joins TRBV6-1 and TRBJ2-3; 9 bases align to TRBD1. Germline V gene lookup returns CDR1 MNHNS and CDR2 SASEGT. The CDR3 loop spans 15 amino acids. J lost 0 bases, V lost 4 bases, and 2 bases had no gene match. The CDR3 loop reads CASSGGQGSTDTQYF. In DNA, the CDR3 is TGTGCCAGCAGTGGGGGACAGGGAAGCACAGATACGCAGTATTTT.

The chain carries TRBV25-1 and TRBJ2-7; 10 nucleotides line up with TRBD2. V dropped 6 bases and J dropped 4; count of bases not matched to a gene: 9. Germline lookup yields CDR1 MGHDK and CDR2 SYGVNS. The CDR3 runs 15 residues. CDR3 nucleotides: TGTGCCAGCAGCTTCGGGAGCGGGAGGGCGTACGAGCAGTACTTC. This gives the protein CASSFGSGRAYEQYF.

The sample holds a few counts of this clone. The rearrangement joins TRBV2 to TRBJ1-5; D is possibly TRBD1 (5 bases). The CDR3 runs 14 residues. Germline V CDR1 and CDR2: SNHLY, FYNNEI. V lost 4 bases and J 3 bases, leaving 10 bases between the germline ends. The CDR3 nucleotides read TGTGCCAGCAGTGTCGGCAGGGTCAATCAGCCCCAGCATTTT. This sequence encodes CASSVGRVNQPQHF.

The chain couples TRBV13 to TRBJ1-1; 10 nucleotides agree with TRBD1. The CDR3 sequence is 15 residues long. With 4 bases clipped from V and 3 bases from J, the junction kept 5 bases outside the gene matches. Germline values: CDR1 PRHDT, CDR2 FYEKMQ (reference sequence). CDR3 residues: CASSSLDRGDTEAFF. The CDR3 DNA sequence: TGTGCCAGCAGCTCTCTGGACAGGGGGGACACTGAAGCTTTCTTT. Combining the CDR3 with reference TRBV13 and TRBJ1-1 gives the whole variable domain AAGVIQSPRHLIKEKRETATLKCYPIPRHDTVYWYQQGPGQDPQFLISFYEKMQSDKGSIPDRFSAQQFSDYHSELNMSSLELGDSALYFCASSSLDRGDTEAFFGQGTRLTVV.